A single sample is the source of the 7 T cell receptor beta chains below, sequenced in a study of blood T cells in healthy people across ages. Primed by a sample-barcoded 5' primer and a J-beta primer mix, a second PCR proceeded for 7 to 11 cycles. TCRdb reprocessed the 5' RACE reads with MiXCR, giving one entry per CDR3 protein. This table holds 780,000 or so distinct CDR3 sequences, around half found once. Sequenced sample: blood. The receptors derive from a man aged 80 or over in good health.

This clonotype was seen more than once but under ten times. V gene TRBV6-1 combines with J gene TRBJ2-7; possible D gene TRBD1, 5 bases. Trimming removed 8 bases at V and 1 base at J, with 18 bases between. The length of the CDR3 is 15 residues. The germline CDR1 and CDR2 sequences are MNHNS and SASEGT. CDR3 sequence: CASGRSQGISYEQYF. The CDR3 DNA sequence: TGTGCCAGCGGGCGCTCCCAGGGTATTTCCTACGAGCAGTACTTC.

This chain links TRBV6-5 with TRBJ2-5; no firm D call. The end of the DNA aligns better with TRBJ2-7, so the J call may be wrong. CDR1 is MNHEY and CDR2 is SVGAGI in the germline V gene. This CDR3 has 12 amino acids. The DNA of the CDR3 is TGTGCCAGCAGTTTAACTACTGACGAGCAGTACTTC. Its protein is CASSLTTDEQYF.

This clonotype was counted once. CDR3 nucleotide sequence: TGTGCCAGCAGTTCGTCCGGGACAGGGAGTGGCACAGATACGCAGTATTTT. This encodes CASSSSGTGSGTDTQYF. The rearrangement uses TRBV12-3 or TRBV12-4 and TRBJ2-3, with 9 bases lining up with TRBD1. CDR3 length: 17 residues. The ends lost 4 bases at V and 1 base at J; junction bases unmatched: 9.

This clonotype occurred a few times. The chain is built from TRBV20-1 and TRBJ2-3, with D possibly being TRBD2 (5 bases). V lost 5 bases and J lost 4, with 7 bases in between. CDR1 is DFQATT and CDR2 is SNEGSKA in the germline V gene (reference sequence). This CDR3 spans 11 amino acids. Here the CDR3 DNA reads TGCAGTGCTGGACTGTCAGATACGCAGTATTTT. It specifies CSAGLSDTQYF.

The chain links TRBV20-1 to TRBJ2-7; 7 positions match TRBD1. The CDR3 has 13 amino acids. Germline values: CDR1 DFQATT, CDR2 SNEGSKA (reference sequence). Trimming took 6 bases from V and 4 from J; bases not matched to a gene: 9. CDR3 nucleotide sequence: TGCAGTGCCCCCCGGACAGGAGTGTACGAGCAGTACTTC. This translates into CSAPRTGVYEQYF.

This clonotype was detected a few times. The chain recombines TRBV27 with TRBJ2-7; tentative D call: TRBD1 (5 bases). This CDR3 has 16 amino acids. Trimming cost V 5 bases and J 4 bases, with 21 bases left between them. Germline values: CDR1 MNHEY, CDR2 SMNVEV (reference sequence). Written as DNA, the CDR3 is TGTGCCAGCAGTAACCCCCGGTCAGGGAATTGGTACGAGCAGTACTTC. This encodes CASSNPRSGNWYEQYF.

This clonotype was seen a handful of times. The V call is TRBV6-1, the J call TRBJ2-5; no firm D call. Trimming cost V 6 bases and J 0 bases, with 11 bases left between them. The CDR3 is made up of 14 amino acids. The germline V gene encodes CDR1 MNHNS and CDR2 SASEGT. CDR3 DNA: TGTGCCAGCAGACCTCAGCCGTACCAAGAGACCCAGTACTTC. This codes for CASRPQPYQETQYF.